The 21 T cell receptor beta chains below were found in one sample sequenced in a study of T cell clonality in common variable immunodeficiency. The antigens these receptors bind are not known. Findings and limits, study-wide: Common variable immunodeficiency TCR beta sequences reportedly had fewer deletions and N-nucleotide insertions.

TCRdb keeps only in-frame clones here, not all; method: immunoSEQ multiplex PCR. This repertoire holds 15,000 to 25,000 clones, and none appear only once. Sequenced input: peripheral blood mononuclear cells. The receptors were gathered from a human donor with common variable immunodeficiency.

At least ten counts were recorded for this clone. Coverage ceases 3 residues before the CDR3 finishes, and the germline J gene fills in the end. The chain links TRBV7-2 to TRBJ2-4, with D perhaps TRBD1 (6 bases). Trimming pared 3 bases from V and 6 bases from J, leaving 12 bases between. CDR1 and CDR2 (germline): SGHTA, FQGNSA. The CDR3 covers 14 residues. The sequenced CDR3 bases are TGTGCCAGCAGCTTGGGGGCCGGGCTAAACATT. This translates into CASSLGAGLNI. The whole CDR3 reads CASSLGAGLNIQYF.

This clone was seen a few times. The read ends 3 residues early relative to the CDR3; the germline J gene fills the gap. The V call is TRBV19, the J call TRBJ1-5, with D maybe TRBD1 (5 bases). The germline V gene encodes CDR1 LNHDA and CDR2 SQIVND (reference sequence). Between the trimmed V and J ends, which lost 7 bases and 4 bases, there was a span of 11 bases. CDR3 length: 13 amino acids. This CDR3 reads CASIPGPNQPQHF. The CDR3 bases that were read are TGTGCCAGTATACCAGGGCCGAATCAGCCC.

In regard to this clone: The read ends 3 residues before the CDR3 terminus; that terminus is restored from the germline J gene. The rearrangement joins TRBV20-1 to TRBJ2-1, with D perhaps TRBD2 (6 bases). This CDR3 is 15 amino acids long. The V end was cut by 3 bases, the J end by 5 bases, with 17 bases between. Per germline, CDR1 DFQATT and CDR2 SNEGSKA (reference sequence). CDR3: CSARKLAPTNNEQFF. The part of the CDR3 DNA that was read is TGCAGTGCTAGGAAACTAGCCCCGACCAACAATGAG.

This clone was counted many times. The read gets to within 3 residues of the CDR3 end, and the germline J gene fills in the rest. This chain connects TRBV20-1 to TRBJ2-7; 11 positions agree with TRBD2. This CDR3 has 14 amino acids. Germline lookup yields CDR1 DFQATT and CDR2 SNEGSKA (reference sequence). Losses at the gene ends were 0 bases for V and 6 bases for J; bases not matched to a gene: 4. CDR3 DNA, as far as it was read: TGCAGTGCTAGAGATTGGCTAGCGGGAGGCGAG. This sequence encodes CSARDWLAGGE. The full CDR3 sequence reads CSARDWLAGGEQYF.

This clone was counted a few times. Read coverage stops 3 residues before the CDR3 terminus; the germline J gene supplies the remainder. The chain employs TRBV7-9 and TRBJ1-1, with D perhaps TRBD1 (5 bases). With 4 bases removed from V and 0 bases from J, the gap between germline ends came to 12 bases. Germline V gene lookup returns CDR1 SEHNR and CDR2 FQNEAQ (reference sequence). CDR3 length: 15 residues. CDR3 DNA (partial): TGTGCCAGCAGCTCCCGGACAAACATGAACACTGAA. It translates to CASSSRTNMNTE. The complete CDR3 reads CASSSRTNMNTEAFF. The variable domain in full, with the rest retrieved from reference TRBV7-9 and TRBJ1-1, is DTGVSQNPRHKITKRGQNVTFRCDPISEHNRLYWYRQTLGQGPEFLTYFQNEAQLEKSRLLSDRFSAERPKGSFSTLEIQRTEQGDSAMYLCASSSRTNMNTEAFFGQGTRLTVV.

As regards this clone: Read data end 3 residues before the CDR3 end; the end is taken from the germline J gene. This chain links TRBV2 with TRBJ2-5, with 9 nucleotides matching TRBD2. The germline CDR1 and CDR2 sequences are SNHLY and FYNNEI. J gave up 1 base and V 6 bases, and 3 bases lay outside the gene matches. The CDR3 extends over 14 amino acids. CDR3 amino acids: CASRGLAVQETQYF. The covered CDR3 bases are TGTGCCAGCAGGGGACTAGCTGTCCAAGAGACC.

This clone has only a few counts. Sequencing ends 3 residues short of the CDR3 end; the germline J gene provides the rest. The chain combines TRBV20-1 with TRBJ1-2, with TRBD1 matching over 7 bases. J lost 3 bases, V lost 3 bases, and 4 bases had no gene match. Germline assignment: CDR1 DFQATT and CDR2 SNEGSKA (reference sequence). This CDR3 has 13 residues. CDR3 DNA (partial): TGCAGTGCTAGGTCCGGGACAGACTATGGC. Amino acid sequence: CSARSGTDYG. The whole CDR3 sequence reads CSARSGTDYGYTF.

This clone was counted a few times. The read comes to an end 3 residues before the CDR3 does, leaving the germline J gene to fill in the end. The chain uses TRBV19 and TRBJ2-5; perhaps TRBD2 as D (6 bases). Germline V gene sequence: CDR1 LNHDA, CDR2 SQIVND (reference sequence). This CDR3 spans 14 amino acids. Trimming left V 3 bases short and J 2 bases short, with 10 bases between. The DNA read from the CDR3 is TGTGCCAGTAGTATCGGCGCGGGACAAGAGACC. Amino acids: CASSIGAGQET. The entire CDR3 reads CASSIGAGQETQYF.

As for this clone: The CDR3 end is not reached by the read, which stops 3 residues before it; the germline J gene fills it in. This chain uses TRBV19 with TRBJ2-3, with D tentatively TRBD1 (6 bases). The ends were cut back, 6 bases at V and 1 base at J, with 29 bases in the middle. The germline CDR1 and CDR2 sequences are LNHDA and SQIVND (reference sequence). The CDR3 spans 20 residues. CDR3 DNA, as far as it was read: TGTGCCAGTAGAACCACCGGGACACCAAGGGGCCCCTCCCGCACAGATACG. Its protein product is CASRTTGTPRGPSRTDT. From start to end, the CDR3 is CASRTTGTPRGPSRTDTQYF.

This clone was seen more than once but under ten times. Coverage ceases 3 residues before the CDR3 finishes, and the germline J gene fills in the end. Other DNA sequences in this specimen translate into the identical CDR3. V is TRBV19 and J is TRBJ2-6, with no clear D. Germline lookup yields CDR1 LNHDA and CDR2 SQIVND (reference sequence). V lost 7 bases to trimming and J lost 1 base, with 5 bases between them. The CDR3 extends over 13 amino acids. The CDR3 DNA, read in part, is TGTGCCAGTACCTTATCTGGGGCCAACGTC. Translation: CASTLSGANV. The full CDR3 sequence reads CASTLSGANVLTF.

CDR3 DNA (partial): TGTGCCAGCTCACGACCCGGACTATCCTACGAG. This translates into CASSRPGLSYE. The full CDR3 is CASSRPGLSYEQYF. The gene calls are TRBV18 and TRBJ2-7; D is possibly TRBD2 (6 bases). Read sequence stops 3 residues before the CDR3 end, and the germline J gene provides the missing end. Deletions cut 4 bases from V and 1 base from J, with 11 bases between. Germline assignment: CDR1 KGHSH and CDR2 LQKENI. This CDR3 region has 14 residues.

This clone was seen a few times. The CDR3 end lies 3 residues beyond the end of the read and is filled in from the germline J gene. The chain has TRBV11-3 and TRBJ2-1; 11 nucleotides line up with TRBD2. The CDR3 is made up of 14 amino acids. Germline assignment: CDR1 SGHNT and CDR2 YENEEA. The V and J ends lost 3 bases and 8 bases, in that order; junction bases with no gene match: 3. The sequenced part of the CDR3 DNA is TGTGCCAGCAGCTTGGGACTAGCGGAGGATGAG. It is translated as CASSLGLAEDE. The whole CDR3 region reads CASSLGLAEDEQFF.

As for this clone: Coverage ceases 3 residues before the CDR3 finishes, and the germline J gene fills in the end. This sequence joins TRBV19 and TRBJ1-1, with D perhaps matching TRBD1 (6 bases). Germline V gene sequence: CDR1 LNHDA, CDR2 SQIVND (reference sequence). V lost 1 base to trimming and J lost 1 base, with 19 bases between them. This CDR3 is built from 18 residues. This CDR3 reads CASSIVSTGNIKNTEAFF. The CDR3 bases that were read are TGTGCCAGTAGTATAGTCTCAACAGGGAACATCAAGAACACTGAA.

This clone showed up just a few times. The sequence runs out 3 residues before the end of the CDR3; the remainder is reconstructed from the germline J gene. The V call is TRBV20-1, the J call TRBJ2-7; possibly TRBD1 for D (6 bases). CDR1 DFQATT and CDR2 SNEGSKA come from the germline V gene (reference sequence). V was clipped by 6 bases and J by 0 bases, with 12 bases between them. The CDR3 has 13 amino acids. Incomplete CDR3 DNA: TGCAGTGCCGCAAAGACAGGCTCCTACGAG. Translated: CSAAKTGSYE. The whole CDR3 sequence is CSAAKTGSYEQYF.

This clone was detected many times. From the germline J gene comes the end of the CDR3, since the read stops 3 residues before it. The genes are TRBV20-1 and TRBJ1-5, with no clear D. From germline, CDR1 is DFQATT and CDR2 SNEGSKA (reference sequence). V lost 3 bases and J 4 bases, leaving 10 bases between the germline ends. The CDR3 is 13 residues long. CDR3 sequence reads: CSASLSRNQPQHF. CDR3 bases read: TGCAGTGCTAGTTTGTCCAGGAATCAGCCC.

The CDR3 DNA, read in part, is TGTGCCTGGAGTGTATTTAGAATTCGGGGGGAGACC. It yields the protein CAWSVFRIRGET. The complete CDR3 protein is CAWSVFRIRGETQYF. J is TRBJ2-5 and V is TRBV30, with D maybe TRBD2 (6 bases). The read comes to an end 3 residues before the CDR3 does, leaving the germline J gene to fill in the end. V gave up 0 bases and J gave up 5 bases, with 16 bases separating them. There are 15 residues in the CDR3. Germline V gives CDR1 GTSNPN, CDR2 SVGIG (reference sequence).

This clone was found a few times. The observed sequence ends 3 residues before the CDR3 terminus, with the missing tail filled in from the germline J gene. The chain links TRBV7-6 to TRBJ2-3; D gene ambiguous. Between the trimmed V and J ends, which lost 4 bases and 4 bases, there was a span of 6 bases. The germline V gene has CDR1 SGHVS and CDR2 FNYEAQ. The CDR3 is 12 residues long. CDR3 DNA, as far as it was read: TGTGCCAGCAGCTCACAGCCAGATACG. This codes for CASSSQPDT. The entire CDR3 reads CASSSQPDTQYF.

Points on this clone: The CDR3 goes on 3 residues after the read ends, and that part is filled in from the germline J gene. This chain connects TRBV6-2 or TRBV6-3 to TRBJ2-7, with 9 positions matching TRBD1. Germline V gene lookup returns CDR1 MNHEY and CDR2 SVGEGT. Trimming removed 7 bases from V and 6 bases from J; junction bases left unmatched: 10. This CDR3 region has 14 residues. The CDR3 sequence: CASTTSWDRAEQYF. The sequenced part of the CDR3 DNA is TGTGCCAGCACCACCTCTTGGGACAGGGCCGAG.

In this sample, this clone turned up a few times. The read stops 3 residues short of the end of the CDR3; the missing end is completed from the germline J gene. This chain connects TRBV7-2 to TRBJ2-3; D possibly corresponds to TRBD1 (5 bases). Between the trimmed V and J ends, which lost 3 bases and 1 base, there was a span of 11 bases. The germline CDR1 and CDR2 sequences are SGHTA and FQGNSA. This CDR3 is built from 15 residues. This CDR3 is CASSFQSGRTDTQYF. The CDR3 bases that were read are TGTGCCAGCAGCTTTCAGTCAGGGCGCACAGATACG.

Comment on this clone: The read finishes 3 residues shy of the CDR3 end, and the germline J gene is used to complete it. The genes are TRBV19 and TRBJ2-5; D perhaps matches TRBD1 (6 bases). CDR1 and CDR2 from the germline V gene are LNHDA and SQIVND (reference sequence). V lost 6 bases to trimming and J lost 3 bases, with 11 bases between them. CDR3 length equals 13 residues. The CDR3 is CASSWTDKETQYF. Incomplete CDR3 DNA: TGTGCCAGTAGCTGGACAGACAAAGAGACC.

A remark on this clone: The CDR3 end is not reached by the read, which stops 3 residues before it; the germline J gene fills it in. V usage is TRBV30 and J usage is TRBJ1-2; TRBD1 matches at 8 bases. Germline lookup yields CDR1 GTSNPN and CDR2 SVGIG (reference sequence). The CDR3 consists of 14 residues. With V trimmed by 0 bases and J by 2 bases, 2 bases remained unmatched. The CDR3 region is CAWSVAGGNYGYTF. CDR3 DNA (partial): TGTGCCTGGAGTGTGGCAGGGGGCAACTATGGC.